These 24 T cell receptor beta chains share one sample of origin, sequenced in a study of control samples from healthy donors and cancer patients. Data came from immunoSEQ multiplex PCR; TCRdb stores just in-frame clones and leaves some out. Of 95,000 to 150,000 clones in the sample, roughly 91% were seen once. Sequences were obtained from blood. These receptors came from a man in his forties or fifties in good health.

The CDR3, as DNA: TGTGCCACAAAGGACAGGGGGCATGAGAACACTGAAGCTTTCTTT. This translates into CATKDRGHENTEAFF. This rearrangement joins TRBV19 to TRBJ1-1; 11 bases fit TRBD1. The CDR3 spans 15 residues. From germline, CDR1 is LNHDA and CDR2 SQIVND (reference sequence). V was pared by 10 bases and J by 1 base, with 8 bases of the junction left unmatched. The whole variable domain, remainder taken from reference TRBV19 and TRBJ1-1, is DGGITQSPKYLFRKEGQNVTLSCEQNLNHDAMYWYRQDPGQGLRLIYYSQIVNDFQKGDIAEGYSVSREKKESFPLTVTSAQKNPTAFYLCATKDRGHENTEAFFGQGTRLTVV.

The CDR3 here is CASSLRAGDEAFF. The CDR3 coding sequence is TGTGCCAGCAGCTTAAGGGCAGGGGATGAAGCTTTCTTT. The rearrangement joins TRBV7-9 to TRBJ1-1; maybe TRBD1 (6 bases). The CDR3 is 13 residues long. Trimming shortened V by 2 bases and J by 7 bases, and 11 bases separated the two germline ends. The germline gives CDR1 SEHNR, CDR2 FQNEAQ (reference sequence).

This chain joins TRBV4-3 and TRBJ1-1, with 7 bases identical to TRBD1. Germline trimming cut 4 bases from V and 0 bases from J; bases unmatched to any gene: 8. The CDR3 has 16 residues. Germline-derived CDR1 and CDR2 are LGHNA and YSLEER. The CDR3 here is CASSPVEGGLNTEAFF. CDR3 sequence (DNA): TGCGCCAGCAGCCCAGTGGAAGGGGGCTTGAACACTGAAGCTTTCTTT.

The chain joins TRBV5-1 to TRBJ2-3, with a possible D match to TRBD2 (6 bases). The V gene's germline CDR1 is SGHRS and CDR2 YFSETQ. Trimming took 1 base from V and 5 from J, leaving 11 bases between them. CDR3 length: 14 amino acids. In nucleotides, the CDR3 is TGCGCCAGCAGCTTGCGCGGGGTAGGAGATACGCAGTATTTT. It is translated as CASSLRGVGDTQYF.

This CDR3 is CASSQDPWGGDEKLFF. As DNA, the CDR3 is TGTGCCAGCAGCCAAGATCCTTGGGGGGGCGATGAAAAACTGTTTTTT. This chain uses TRBV14 with TRBJ1-4; maybe TRBD1 (6 bases). Germline loops: CDR1 SGHDN, CDR2 FVKESK. Trimming took off 0 bases at V and 6 bases at J, with 14 bases between the two ends. This CDR3 has 16 residues.

The J gene is TRBJ1-2, the V gene TRBV9; D is uncertain. The CDR3 has 12 amino acids. With 0 bases removed from V and 8 bases from J, the gap between germline ends came to 8 bases. Germline V gives CDR1 SGDLS, CDR2 YYNGEE. CDR3 sequence reads: CASSVGPEGYTF. The CDR3 DNA follows: TGTGCCAGCAGCGTAGGTCCCGAGGGCTACACCTTC.

The genes are TRBV5-5 and TRBJ1-1, with a tentative D call TRBD1 (6 bases). CDR1 is SGHKS, CDR2 YYEKEE, per germline (reference sequence). The CDR3 covers 15 residues. Trimming stripped 0 bases from V and 7 bases from J, with 16 bases between. In nucleotides, the CDR3 is TGTGCCAGCAGCTTGGGGGGGTGGACAGATAGTGAAGCTTTCTTT. Translation gives CASSLGGWTDSEAFF.

V usage is TRBV10-2 and J usage is TRBJ1-1; perhaps TRBD1 as D (5 bases). There are 13 residues in the CDR3. V lost 8 bases and J lost 2, with 12 bases in between. Per germline, CDR1 WSHSY and CDR2 SAAADI. CDR3 sequence: CASAGRSNTEAFF. In nucleotides, the CDR3 is TGCGCCAGCGCGGGACGGTCAAACACTGAAGCTTTCTTT.

This sequence joins TRBV6-2 or TRBV6-3 and TRBJ2-1; 12 bases match TRBD2. The CDR3 runs to 17 residues. V gave up 5 bases and J gave up 2 bases; unmatched junction bases: 7. The V gene's germline CDR1 is MNHEY and CDR2 SVGEGT. CDR3 region: CASSKRLAGETYNEQFF. The CDR3 nucleotides are TGTGCCAGCAGTAAGAGACTAGCGGGGGAAACCTACAATGAGCAGTTCTTC.

This clone was recorded once. The chain has TRBV4-3 and TRBJ1-3; D remains unclear. The CDR3 sequence is 15 residues long. With 2 bases removed from V and 3 bases from J, the gap between germline ends came to 11 bases. From germline, CDR1 is LGHNA and CDR2 YSLEER. CDR3 nucleotide sequence: TGCGCCAGCAGCCAAAAATGGGCAGGTGGAAACACCATATATTTT. This sequence encodes CASSQKWAGGNTIYF.

The V and J genes are TRBV6-1 and TRBJ1-5; D is undetermined. The CDR3 is 14 amino acids. Germline values: CDR1 MNHNS, CDR2 SASEGT. V was shortened by 1 base and J by 4 bases, with 8 bases between the two germline ends. CDR3 in amino acids: CASSEVSANQPQHF. The CDR3 DNA reads TGTGCCAGCAGTGAAGTATCAGCTAATCAGCCCCAGCATTTT.

This clone turned up a few times. This chain uses TRBV30 with TRBJ1-5, with D possibly being TRBD1 (5 bases). There are 17 residues in the CDR3. The V end was cut by 2 bases, the J end by 0 bases, with 17 bases between. Germline V lookup: CDR1 GTSNPN, CDR2 SVGIG (reference sequence). This chain's CDR3 is CAWSIGWAGNSNQPQHF. The CDR3, as DNA: TGTGCCTGGAGTATCGGTTGGGCAGGGAATAGCAATCAGCCCCAGCATTTT.

V is TRBV29-1 and J is TRBJ2-5; TRBD1 is a possible D gene (6 bases). From germline, CDR1 is SQVTM and CDR2 ANQGSEA. This CDR3 region has 16 residues. The ends were cut back, 4 bases at V and 2 bases at J, with 20 bases in the middle. CDR3 sequence: CSVGGSRDTYQETQYF. CDR3 bases: TGCAGCGTTGGAGGGTCCCGGGACACTTATCAAGAGACCCAGTACTTC.

The chain links TRBV14 to TRBJ2-7, with 7 bases that match TRBD1. The CDR3 contains 16 residues. The germline CDR1 and CDR2 sequences are SGHDN and FVKESK. Losses at the gene ends were 0 bases for V and 3 bases for J; bases not matched to a gene: 8. CDR3 in DNA: TGTGCCAGCAGCCAAGATCTGGCGACAGGGTACTACGAGCAGTACTTC. It codes for CASSQDLATGYYEQYF.

V usage is TRBV30 and J usage is TRBJ2-3; maybe TRBD1 (5 bases). The CDR3 runs to 12 residues. Per the germline V gene, CDR1 is GTSNPN and CDR2 is SVGIG (reference sequence). Trimming pared 0 bases from V and 14 bases from J, leaving 15 bases between. CDR3 protein: CAWSVVRARPYF. The CDR3, as DNA: TGTGCCTGGAGTGTAGTCAGGGCGCGTCCGTATTTT. Based on the CDR3 plus reference TRBV30 and TRBJ2-3, the full variable domain is SQTIHQWPATLVQPVGSPLSLECTVEGTSNPNLYWYRQAAGRGLQLLFYSVGIGQISSEVPQNLSASRPQDRQFILSSKKLLLSDSGFYLCAWSVVRARPYFGPGTRLTVL.

This clone appeared a single time. V is TRBV2 and J is TRBJ1-2; a weak D match, TRBD1 (6 bases). The length of the CDR3 is 15 residues. V gave up 5 bases and J gave up 4 bases, with 17 bases separating them. The germline CDR1 and CDR2 sequences are SNHLY and FYNNEI. The CDR3 sequence is CASSPVTQGGYGYTF. CDR3 in DNA: TGTGCCAGCAGTCCCGTCACACAGGGAGGCTATGGCTACACCTTC.

The genes are TRBV11-3 and TRBJ1-5; tentative D call: TRBD1 (5 bases). Between the trimmed V and J ends, which lost 1 base and 1 base, there was a span of 8 bases. This CDR3 is 15 amino acids long. The germline V gene has CDR1 SGHNT and CDR2 YENEEA. In DNA form, the CDR3 reads TGTGCCAGCAGCTTAGGTGGGGGAAGCAATCAGCCCCAGCATTTT. Protein: CASSLGGGSNQPQHF.

This sequence joins TRBV6-4 and TRBJ2-1; TRBD1 matches 8 bases. Germline CDR1 and CDR2: MRHNA and SNTAGT. J lost 12 bases, V lost 3 bases, and 7 bases had no gene match. CDR3 length: 13 amino acids. The CDR3: CASSDSLQGGQFF. The CDR3 nucleotides read TGTGCCAGCAGTGATTCGTTACAGGGGGGGCAGTTCTTC.

In this sample, this clone turned up once. This chain connects TRBV6-5 to TRBJ1-2, with 8 bases identical to TRBD1. The ends lost 3 bases at V and 2 bases at J; junction bases unmatched: 8. In germline, CDR1 is MNHEY, CDR2 SVGAGI. The length of the CDR3 is 16 residues. Written as DNA, the CDR3 is TGTGCCAGCAGTTATCGTCGCCAGGGGGCCAACTATGGCTACACCTTC. Translating gives CASSYRRQGANYGYTF.

The chain joins TRBV11-2 to TRBJ2-7; 11 nucleotides align to TRBD2. V was pared by 5 bases and J by 5 bases, with 8 bases of the junction left unmatched. Germline lookup yields CDR1 SGHAT and CDR2 FQNNGV. The CDR3 length is 15 residues. In DNA, the CDR3 is TGTGCCAGCAGCGGCGCCCTAGCGGGGGGTGACGAGCAGTACTTC. This sequence encodes CASSGALAGGDEQYF.

This clone was picked up one time. This CDR3 is also generated by other DNA sequences in the sample. The V gene is TRBV6-2 or TRBV6-3, the J gene TRBJ2-3; 13 nucleotides match TRBD2. Germline CDR1 and CDR2: MNHEY and SVGEGT. The CDR3 has 18 residues. Trimming took 0 bases from V and 1 from J; bases not matched to a gene: 4. The CDR3 region is CASSYSLAGGLGTDTQYF. The CDR3 bases are TGTGCCAGCAGTTACTCACTAGCGGGGGGGCTAGGCACAGATACGCAGTATTTT.

The CDR3 sequence is CATLSGTGPYEQYF. DNA of the CDR3: TGTGCCACCTTGTCCGGGACGGGCCCCTACGAGCAGTACTTC. This chain connects TRBV6-7 to TRBJ2-7; D is tentatively TRBD1 or TRBD2 (5 bases each). Being an ORF, TRBV6-7 has a function that is uncertain. V lost 10 bases and J 2 bases, leaving 18 bases between the germline ends. The CDR3 totals 14 residues.

The rearrangement joins TRBV12-5 to TRBJ1-1; D ambiguous. The CDR3 runs to 15 residues. Germline CDR1 LGHNT, CDR2 FRNRAP. V lost 0 bases and J lost 0, with 8 bases in between. CDR3 protein: CASGLVSGMNTEAFF. CDR3 DNA sequence: TGTGCTAGTGGTTTGGTATCAGGTATGAACACTGAAGCTTTCTTT. Full variable domain (outside the CDR3, taken from reference TRBV12-5 and TRBJ1-1): DARVTQTPRHKVTEMGQEVTMRCQPILGHNTVFWYRQTMMQGLELLAYFRNRAPLDDSGMPKDRFSAEMPDATLATLKIQPSEPRDSAVYFCASGLVSGMNTEAFFGQGTRLTVV.

The V and J genes are TRBV27 and TRBJ1-2; a weak D match, TRBD1 (5 bases). Germline CDR1 is MNHEY and CDR2 is SMNVEV (reference sequence). This CDR3 is built from 14 residues. Trimming shortened V by 2 bases and J by 7 bases, and 14 bases separated the two germline ends. DNA of the CDR3: TGTGCCAGCAGTTTAGATTTTTCGGGGGTTGGCTACACCTTC. It is translated as CASSLDFSGVGYTF.